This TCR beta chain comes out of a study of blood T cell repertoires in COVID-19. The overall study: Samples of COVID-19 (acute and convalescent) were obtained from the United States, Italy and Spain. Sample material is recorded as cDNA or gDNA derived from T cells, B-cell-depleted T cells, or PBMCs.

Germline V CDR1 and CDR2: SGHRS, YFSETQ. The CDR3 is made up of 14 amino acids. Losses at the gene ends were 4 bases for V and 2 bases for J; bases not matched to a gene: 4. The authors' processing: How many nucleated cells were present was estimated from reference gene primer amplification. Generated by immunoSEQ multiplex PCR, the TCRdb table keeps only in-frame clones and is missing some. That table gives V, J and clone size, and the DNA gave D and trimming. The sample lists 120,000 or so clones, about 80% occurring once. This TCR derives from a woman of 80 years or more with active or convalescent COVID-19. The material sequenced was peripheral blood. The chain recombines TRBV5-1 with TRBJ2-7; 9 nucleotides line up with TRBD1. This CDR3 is CASSQGQGTYEQYF. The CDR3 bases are TGCGCCAGCAGCCAGGGACAGGGAACCTACGAGCAGTACTTC.